Listed below are T cell receptor beta chains from one sample, sequenced in a study of T cell repertoires in cytomegalovirus infection. Via MiXCR, TCRdb re-called the reads, giving one row per CDR3 protein. The repertoire includes approximately 97,000 distinct CDR3 sequences, approximately 15% of them detected once, and around 8.2% sits in the top ten. Sequenced sample: PBMCs. The receptor set was obtained from a human donor in good health (CMV status not recorded). Some clones in this sample may be carry-over from other donors' samples. The CDR3 runs from the conserved cysteine through the conserved F or W. A D gene is named only where the DNA matches it firmly. Size is stated for part of the rows, as once, few or many counts, or as a class when the clone is expanded.

v_gene,d_gene,abundance,j_gene,CDR3aa,CDR3nt
TRBV29-1,.,.,TRBJ2-7,CSVGGSYEQYF,TGCAGCGTTGGGGGCAGTTACGAGCAGTACTTC
TRBV28,.,few,TRBJ1-6,CASSFQWRPLHF,TGTGCCAGCAGTTTTCAGTGGAGGCCCCTCCACTTT
TRBV3-1,.,.,TRBJ1-4,CASSQGWGGSEKLFF,TGTGCCAGCAGCCAAGGGTGGGGGGGGAGCGAAAAACTGTTTTTT
TRBV10-3,.,.,TRBJ1-5,CAISGPDQPQHF,TGTGCCATCAGTGGCCCCGATCAGCCCCAGCATTTT
TRBV6-2/TRBV6-3,.,few,TRBJ2-5,CASSPLWGPETQYF,TGTGCCAGCAGCCCCCTCTGGGGACCAGAGACCCAGTACTTC
TRBV20-1,.,few,TRBJ2-1,CSARWLANEQFF,TGCAGTGCTAGGTGGCTAGCGAATGAGCAGTTCTTC
TRBV5-4,TRBD2,.,TRBJ2-3,CASSRTSGGAYSTDTQYF,TGTGCCAGCAGTCGGACTAGCGGGGGCGCCTATAGCACAGATACGCAGTATTTT
TRBV19,.,many,TRBJ2-3,CASSIGRQTDTQYF,TGTGCCAGTAGTATAGGAAGGCAAACAGATACGCAGTATTTT
TRBV12-3/TRBV12-4,.,few,TRBJ1-5,CASSPAMDQPQHF,TGTGCCAGCAGCCCAGCCATGGATCAGCCCCAGCATTTT
TRBV6-2/TRBV6-3,.,.,TRBJ2-2,CASASKRGELFF,TGTGCCAGCGCATCCAAGCGCGGGGAGCTGTTTTTT
TRBV11-2,.,many,TRBJ2-3,CASSKRTGTDTQYF,TGTGCCAGCAGCAAACGCACGGGTACCGATACGCAGTATTTT
TRBV7-8,.,many,TRBJ2-7,CASFDSTLTYEQYF,TGTGCCAGCTTCGACAGCACCCTTACCTACGAGCAGTACTTC
TRBV2,.,.,TRBJ2-1,CASSTVLEQFF,TGTGCCAGCAGTACGGTTCTTGAGCAGTTCTTC
TRBV5-3,.,.,TRBJ1-2,CASSPNPRDVGYGYTF,TGTGCCAGCAGTCCAAACCCCCGGGACGTGGGGTATGGCTACACCTTC
TRBV6-2/TRBV6-3,.,many,TRBJ2-7,CASSAGMAYEQYF,TGTGCCAGCAGCGCCGGAATGGCCTACGAGCAGTACTTC
TRBV11-2,.,many,TRBJ2-7,CASSFSRLEGGQYF,TGTGCCAGCAGCTTTTCCCGGCTTGAGGGGGGGCAGTACTTC
TRBV6-8,.,.,TRBJ2-7,CASSSLRDKSYEQYF,TGTGCCAGCAGTTCCCTCCGGGACAAATCCTACGAGCAGTACTTC
TRBV7-6,.,.,TRBJ1-2,CASSLAFGAQGYTF,TGTGCCAGCAGCTTAGCGTTCGGGGCACAGGGCTACACCTTC
TRBV25-1,.,.,TRBJ1-1,CASSDLDGTEAFF,TGTGCCAGCAGTGATCTGGACGGCACTGAAGCTTTCTTT
TRBV7-2,.,many,TRBJ2-5,CASAGSRGQETQYF,TGTGCCAGCGCCGGGAGTCGGGGCCAAGAGACCCAGTACTTC
TRBV10-3,TRBD2,many,TRBJ2-1,CAISEPLSGGAGRQFF,TGTGCCATCAGTGAGCCCCTTAGCGGGGGGGCCGGTCGGCAGTTCTTC
TRBV29-1,.,few,TRBJ2-7,CSVELGLGPSYEQYF,TGCAGCGTTGAGTTGGGACTCGGTCCCTCCTACGAGCAGTACTTC
TRBV7-7,.,.,TRBJ2-4,CAGTGKNIQYF,TGTGCTGGGACGGGGAAAAACATTCAGTACTTC
TRBV29-1,TRBD2,.,TRBJ2-5,CSVLRGRETQYF,TGCAGCGTTCTTCGCGGGAGAGAGACCCAGTACTTC
TRBV20-1,TRBD1,.,TRBJ1-6,CSARVDRGRGNSPLHF,TGCAGTGCTAGAGTTGACAGGGGGCGAGGTAATTCACCCCTCCACTTT
TRBV28,.,.,TRBJ1-5,CASSFRQGGGQPQHF,TGTGCCAGCAGTTTTCGTCAGGGTGGAGGTCAGCCCCAGCATTTT
TRBV4-1,TRBD1,many,TRBJ2-3,CASSHGQASTDTQYF,TGCGCCAGCAGCCACGGACAGGCCAGCACAGATACGCAGTATTTT
TRBV6-1,.,few,TRBJ2-4,CASSPFRSKNIQYF,TGTGCCAGCAGCCCATTTCGGTCTAAAAACATTCAGTACTTC
TRBV7-9,.,many,TRBJ2-1,CASSLALAGNEQFF,TGTGCCAGCAGCTTAGCCTTGGCTGGGAATGAGCAGTTCTTC
TRBV20-1,TRBD1,once,TRBJ2-7,CSARTGTGGSEQYF,TGCAGTGCTAGAACCGGGACAGGGGGATCGGAGCAGTACTTC
TRBV20-1,TRBD2,.,TRBJ2-1,CSARGLAGGSREQFF,TGCAGTGCTAGAGGGCTAGCGGGGGGTTCCCGTGAGCAGTTCTTC
TRBV30,.,.,TRBJ1-2,CAWIPPRGPSTNYGYTF,TGTGCCTGGATCCCGCCCAGGGGTCCGTCGACTAACTATGGCTACACCTTC
TRBV12-5,.,few,TRBJ2-5,CASGPRSTVQETQYF,TGTGCTAGTGGTCCACGATCGACAGTCCAAGAGACCCAGTACTTC
TRBV7-2,TRBD1,many,TRBJ2-7,CASSRFGQGANEQYF,TGTGCCAGCAGCCGATTTGGACAGGGGGCTAACGAGCAGTACTTC
TRBV20-1,TRBD2,once,TRBJ2-5,CSARVFGTSRETHYF,TGCAGTGCTAGAGTCTTCGGGACTAGCCGGGAGACCCACTACTTC
TRBV29-1,.,.,TRBJ1-2,CSVEPNPGEIGRYTF,TGCAGCGTTGAGCCCAATCCAGGAGAAATCGGCCGCTACACCTTC
TRBV10-3,TRBD1,.,TRBJ1-2,CAISDLGQTHNYGYTF,TGTGCCATCAGTGATTTGGGACAGACTCACAACTATGGCTACACCTTC
TRBV20-1,.,.,TRBJ1-1,CSARDRRDVTEAFF,TGCAGTGCTAGAGATCGCAGGGACGTCACTGAAGCTTTCTTT
TRBV7-2,.,many,TRBJ1-1,CASSPDQNTEAFF,TGTGCCAGCAGCCCGGACCAGAACACTGAAGCTTTCTTT
TRBV28,.,.,TRBJ2-3,CASSDSGAEDTQYF,TGTGCCAGCAGCGATTCAGGTGCGGAGGATACGCAGTATTTT
TRBV12-3/TRBV12-4,TRBD2,many,TRBJ2-3,CASSFAGGTDTQYF,TGTGCCAGCAGTTTCGCGGGGGGCACAGATACGCAGTATTTT
TRBV20-1,.,.,TRBJ1-4,CSARGLATNEKLFF,TGCAGTGCTAGAGGACTGGCAACTAATGAAAAACTGTTTTTT
TRBV7-2,.,many,TRBJ1-2,CASSPSESYGYTF,TGTGCCAGCAGCCCCTCGGAGAGCTATGGCTACACCTTC
TRBV20-1,TRBD2,few,TRBJ2-1,CSARIGGSYNEQFF,TGCAGTGCTAGGATCGGGGGGTCCTACAATGAGCAGTTCTTC
TRBV7-2,.,many,TRBJ2-7,CASSLLWGKGEQYF,TGTGCCAGCAGCTTACTATGGGGAAAGGGCGAGCAGTACTTC
TRBV19,.,.,TRBJ2-1,CASSVPGDDEQFF,TGTGCCAGTAGTGTCCCAGGGGACGATGAGCAGTTCTTC
TRBV7-9,.,few,TRBJ1-2,CASDLNPGYTF,TGTGCCAGCGACCTTAACCCTGGCTACACCTTC
TRBV15,TRBD2,.,TRBJ2-3,CATSKAGGTDTQYF,TGTGCCACCAGCAAGGCGGGGGGCACAGATACGCAGTATTTT
TRBV7-2,.,many,TRBJ1-1,CASSFQRGDGGAFF,TGTGCCAGCAGCTTCCAGAGAGGTGACGGGGGAGCTTTCTTT
TRBV7-8,.,.,TRBJ2-3,CASSLSAGANTDTQYF,TGTGCCAGCAGCCTCTCGGCGGGGGCCAACACAGATACGCAGTATTTT
TRBV7-2,TRBD2,few,TRBJ2-1,CASSLRFPGAGGINEQFF,TGTGCCAGCAGCTTAAGGTTCCCGGGAGCGGGGGGTATCAATGAGCAGTTCTTC
TRBV23-1,TRBD1,many,TRBJ2-3,CASSQEVQGTDTQYF,TGCGCCAGCAGTCAAGAGGTACAGGGGACAGATACGCAGTATTTT
TRBV10-3,.,.,TRBJ2-5,CAIRVGQGQETQYF,TGTGCCATCAGGGTCGGCCAGGGCCAAGAGACCCAGTACTTC
TRBV7-4,.,.,TRBJ1-1,CASRSTGGTEAFF,TGTGCCAGCAGATCTACGGGGGGCACTGAAGCTTTCTTT
TRBV6-2/TRBV6-3,.,many,TRBJ1-6,CASGPNRNSPLHF,TGTGCCAGCGGTCCGAATCGTAATTCACCCCTCCACTTT
TRBV7-9,.,few,TRBJ1-6,CASSDGSFTSPLHF,TGTGCCAGCAGCGACGGAAGCTTCACTTCACCCCTCCACTTT
TRBV19,.,.,TRBJ1-5,CASSISDRRYSNQPQHF,TGTGCCAGTAGTATCTCTGACAGGCGATATAGCAATCAGCCCCAGCATTTT
TRBV6-2/TRBV6-3,.,many,TRBJ2-3,CASSYPTLARTQYF,TGTGCCAGCAGTTACCCCACACTAGCACGTACGCAGTATTTT
TRBV7-9,.,many,TRBJ1-2,CASSLTVNGYTF,TGTGCCAGCAGCTTGACAGTTAATGGCTACACCTTC